This is a list of T cell receptor beta chains from one sample in a study of response to subunit inactivated influenza vaccine. TCRdb reanalysed the RT-PCR reads using MiXCR and keeps one entry per CDR3 protein. Of 560,000 or so distinct CDR3 sequences in the sample, around 8% were seen once. Specimen: PBMCs from blood, collected roughly 24 months after vaccination. The receptor set was obtained from a man between 50 and 75 years old who received an inactivated influenza vaccine. Each CDR3 is given with its conserved first and last residue. Fields, in order: V gene, CDR3 length, D gene, clone size, J gene, CDR3 DNA, CDR3 protein. D genes are given only for firm matches. For some rows the clone size is stated as once, few or many, or as a class when expanded; others skip it.

TRBV7-2	15	TRBD1	many	TRBJ2-5	TGTGCCAGCAGCTTGAACAGGGGGCAGGTGGAGACCCAGTACTTC	CASSLNRGQVETQYF
TRBV12-3/TRBV12-4	11	-	many	TRBJ2-1	TGTGCCAGCAGCTACTCCCGTGAGCAGTTCTTC	CASSYSREQFF
TRBV9	14	-	-	TRBJ2-1	TGTGCCAGCAGCGTAGGGGCGACTAGCAATGAGCAGTTCTTC	CASSVGATSNEQFF
TRBV18	11	-	many	TRBJ2-5	TGTGCCAGCGGCCTACAAGAGACCCAGTACTTC	CASGLQETQYF
TRBV12-3/TRBV12-4	13	-	-	TRBJ2-2	TGTGCCAGTACGGCAGGGCTCACCGGGGAGCTGTTTTTT	CASTAGLTGELFF
TRBV12-3/TRBV12-4	15	-	few	TRBJ2-5	TGTGCCAGCAGTTTTTTCGGGGGCGCGGAAGAGACCCAGTACTTC	CASSFFGGAEETQYF
TRBV14	15	-	few	TRBJ2-3	TGTGCCAGCAGCCAAGGACTTTCCCCCACAGATACGCAGTATTTT	CASSQGLSPTDTQYF
TRBV6-1	14	-	-	TRBJ1-1	TGTGCCAGCAGCCAGACAGTGGGGTACACTGAAGCTTTCTTT	CASSQTVGYTEAFF
TRBV20-1	13	-	few	TRBJ2-3	TGCACTCGGGCCTACCAGCCCACAGATACGCAGTATTTT	CTRAYQPTDTQYF
TRBV5-1	15	-	-	TRBJ1-2	TGCGCCAGCAGCTTGGGCACGGGGCCCAACTATGGCTACACCTTC	CASSLGTGPNYGYTF
TRBV5-7	22	TRBD1	-	TRBJ1-4	TGTGCCAGCAGCGCGAGGGACAGGGTAACGTGGGGACAGATTGCAACTAATGAAAAACTGTTTTTT	CASSARDRVTWGQIATNEKLFF
TRBV5-1	15	TRBD1	-	TRBJ1-2	TGCGCCAGCAGGGGGACAGGGAAGGAGTACTATGGCTACACCTTC	CASRGTGKEYYGYTF
TRBV7-2	17	-	many	TRBJ1-1	TGTGCCAGCAGCTCACTAGGCCGGGCCTCGGCGAACACTGAAGCTTTCTTT	CASSSLGRASANTEAFF
TRBV4-2	14	-	-	TRBJ2-7	TGTGCCAGCAGCCAAGAGGTCAGTCTCAGGGAGCAGTACTTC	CASSQEVSLREQYF
TRBV4-3	15	TRBD1	-	TRBJ2-5	TGCGCCAGCAGCCAAGATACAGGGGGAGGCGAGACCCAGTACTTC	CASSQDTGGGETQYF
TRBV11-2	14	TRBD2	-	TRBJ2-7	TGTGCCAGCAGCACTAGCGGGGGTCCCTACGAGCAGTACTTC	CASSTSGGPYEQYF
TRBV9	16	-	few	TRBJ1-6	TGTGCCAGCAGCGTAGGGACCGACCCTAGTAATTCACCCCTCCACTTT	CASSVGTDPSNSPLHF
TRBV4-2	16	-	few	TRBJ2-3	TGTGCCAGCAGCCAAGGGGGCGACAGGAGCACAGATACGCAGTATTTT	CASSQGGDRSTDTQYF
TRBV4-2	16	-	-	TRBJ2-3	TGTGCCAGCAGCCAAGAGGGTAGCAGGGACACAGATACGCAGTATTTT	CASSQEGSRDTDTQYF
TRBV10-2	14	-	few	TRBJ2-7	TGCGCCAGCAGTGAGGACTGGAGCTCCTACGAGCAGTACTTC	CASSEDWSSYEQYF
TRBV2	15	TRBD1	few	TRBJ1-1	TGTGCCAGCAGTGAATCCGGGACAGGGCTCGGTGGAGCTTTCTTT	CASSESGTGLGGAFF
TRBV6-2/TRBV6-3	18	TRBD2	few	TRBJ2-1	TGTGCCAGCAGTTACAGGGGTCCTAGCGGGGGAGAGGACAATGAGCAGTTCTTC	CASSYRGPSGGEDNEQFF
TRBV5-1	15	-	-	TRBJ2-7	TGCGCCAGCAGTCAAGCCGCAGGGGGGCCCTACGAGCAGTACTTC	CASSQAAGGPYEQYF
TRBV5-1	15	-	-	TRBJ2-5	TGCGCCAGCAGCTTGTCGTCCCTGACGCGAGAGACCCAGTACTTC	CASSLSSLTRETQYF
TRBV4-3	18	-	-	TRBJ1-6	TGCGCCAGCAGCCAGGCCCCGGGGTTCAGCTCCTATAATTCACCCCTCCACTTT	CASSQAPGFSSYNSPLHF
TRBV12-3/TRBV12-4	12	-	few	TRBJ2-1	TGTGCCAGCACCTCTCCTACCAATGAGCAGTTCTTC	CASTSPTNEQFF
TRBV10-3	12	-	-	TRBJ2-7	TGTGCCATCACCAGCAGGGACTACGAGCAGTACTTC	CAITSRDYEQYF
TRBV5-1	14	-	many	TRBJ2-3	TGCGCCAGCAGCGATCGACAGTACACAGATACGCAGTATTTT	CASSDRQYTDTQYF
TRBV9	16	TRBD1	-	TRBJ2-1	TGTGCCAGCAGCGTAGACGGAGGGACAGGGTACAATGAGCAGTTCTTC	CASSVDGGTGYNEQFF
TRBV14	15	-	-	TRBJ2-1	TGTGCCAGCAGCCACGGCAGATTATCCTACAATGAGCAGTTCTTC	CASSHGRLSYNEQFF
TRBV6-5	15	TRBD2	-	TRBJ2-7	TGTGCCAGCAGTTATATCGGCGGGAGCTCCTACGAGCAGTACTTC	CASSYIGGSSYEQYF
TRBV18	13	-	-	TRBJ2-3	TGTGCCACCCAGGGGGGTGGCACAGATACGCAGTATTTT	CATQGGGTDTQYF